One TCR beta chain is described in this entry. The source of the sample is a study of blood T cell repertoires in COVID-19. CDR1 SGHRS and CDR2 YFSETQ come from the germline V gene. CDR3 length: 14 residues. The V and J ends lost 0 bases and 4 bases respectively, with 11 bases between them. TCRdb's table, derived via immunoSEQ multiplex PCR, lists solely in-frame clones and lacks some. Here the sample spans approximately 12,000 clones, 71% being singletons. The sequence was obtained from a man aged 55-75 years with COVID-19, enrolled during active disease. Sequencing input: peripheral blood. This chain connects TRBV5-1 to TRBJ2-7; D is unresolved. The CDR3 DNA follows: TGCGCCAGCAGCTTGGGTGGCGGTCCTTACGAGCAGTACGTC. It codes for CASSLGGGPYEQYV.